This passage covers 3 T cell receptor beta chains from one sample sequenced in a study of molecular identifiers for immune sequencing clone quantification. TCRdb fed the PCR reads into MiXCR, producing one record per CDR3 protein. This sample has about 640,000 distinct CDR3 sequences, with 15% to 20% found just once. The sample consisted of naive CD8+ T cells from blood, with Jurkat cell RNA spiked in. Subset of the sample: FACS-sorted CD8+CD4-CCR7+CD45RA+ naive T cells. The receptors originated from a human donor in good health. Some libraries in this study had Jurkat cell RNA spiked in.

Note on this clonotype: This may be a read error, as it is one base from a much larger clone. The V gene is TRBV7-6, the J gene TRBJ2-7; 9 bases are shared with TRBD2. The trim removed 0 bases at V and 0 bases at J, leaving 9 bases unmatched. Germline V CDR1 and CDR2: SGHVS, FNYEAQ. CDR3 length: 18 residues. CDR3 sequence: CASSLAPAGGPNSYEQYF. The CDR3 nucleotides read TGTGCCAGCAGCTTAGCCCCCGCGGGAGGGCCTAACTCCTACGAGCAGTACTTC. Full variable domain (rest looked up from reference TRBV7-6 and TRBJ2-7): GAGVSQSPRYKVTKRGQDVALRCDPISGHVSLYWYRQALGQGPEFLTYFNYEAQQDKSGLPNDRFSAERPEGSISTLTIQRTEQRDSAMYRCASSLAPAGGPNSYEQYFGPGTRLTVT.

This clonotype was seen at least ten times. The genes are TRBV28 and TRBJ2-7, with 8 nucleotides matching TRBD1. V dropped 5 bases and J dropped 0; count of bases not matched to a gene: 3. In germline, CDR1 is MDHEN, CDR2 SYDVKM. There are 14 residues in the CDR3. The CDR3 DNA reads as TGTGCCAGCAGTCGGACAGGGAGCTCCTACGAGCAGTACTTC. Amino acid sequence: CASSRTGSSYEQYF.

This clonotype was seen at least ten times. The CDR3 loop is CASSPDRVHDEQFF. The CDR3 DNA sequence: TGTGCCAGCAGCCCAGACAGGGTTCACGATGAGCAGTTCTTC. The V call is TRBV7-2, the J call TRBJ2-1; TRBD1 agrees at 7 bases. This CDR3 region has 14 residues. The trim removed 5 bases at V and 8 bases at J, leaving 9 bases unmatched. CDR1 SGHTA and CDR2 FQGNSA come from the germline V gene.